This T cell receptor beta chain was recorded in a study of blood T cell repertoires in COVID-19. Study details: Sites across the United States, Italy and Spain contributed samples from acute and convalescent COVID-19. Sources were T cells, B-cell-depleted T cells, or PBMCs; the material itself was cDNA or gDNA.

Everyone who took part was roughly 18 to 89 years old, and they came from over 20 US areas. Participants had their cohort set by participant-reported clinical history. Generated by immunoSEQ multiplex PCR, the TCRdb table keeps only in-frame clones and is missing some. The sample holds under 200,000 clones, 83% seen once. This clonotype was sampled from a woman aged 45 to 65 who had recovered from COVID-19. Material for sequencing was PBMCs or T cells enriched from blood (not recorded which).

The chain's CDR3 is CASSTRSQGGMDGYTF. CDR3 coding DNA: TGTGCCAGCAGCACCCGGAGTCAGGGAGGAATGGATGGCTACACCTTC. This sequence joins TRBV21-1 and TRBJ1-2. TRBV21-1 is shown as a pseudogene. The CDR3 consists of 16 residues.